This TCR beta chain was sequenced during a study of T cells after yellow fever vaccination. For the study at large: Those fractions that held only low numbers of cells were prepared using the SMART-Seq v4 Ultra Low Input RNA kit. Overall study results and limits: Bulk-population clonotypes that are abundant could appear as contaminants in FACS-sorted repertoires. The CD4 compartment and the CD8 compartment contained a small share of clonotypes in common.

The TCR cDNA carried a universal primer site and UMIs from 5'RACE template switching. Using its own MiXCR run on the 5' RACE reads, TCRdb lists one record per CDR3 protein. The top ten hold 2.5% to 3.5% of the sample, which has around 120,000 distinct CDR3 sequences, around 7.2% seen once. This clonotype was seen at least ten times. What it binds is not known. With 4 bases clipped from V and 0 bases from J, the junction kept 11 bases outside the gene matches. This CDR3 spans 19 amino acids. Germline assignment: CDR1 SGHRS and CDR2 YFSETQ. The chain employs TRBV5-1 and TRBJ2-3, with 13 bases that match TRBD2. The TCR was taken from a man between 18 and 29 years old who received the YFV17D yellow fever vaccine. Sequences were derived from CD4+ T cells sorted from PBMCs, sampled about 41 days after the first yellow fever vaccination. The CDR3, as DNA: TGCGCCAGCAGCCGACTAGCGGGGGGAATCGTTATTAGCACAGATACGCAGTATTTT. It specifies CASSRLAGGIVISTDTQYF.